The 22 T cell receptor beta chains presented below share a single source sample, sequenced in a study of glioma-infiltrating T cells. The iRepertoire nested amplicon-rescue multiplex PCR amplified TCR alpha and beta CDR3s from RNA. TCRdb recomputed calls from the multiplex PCR reads with MiXCR, one row per CDR3 protein. The sample has some 90,000 distinct CDR3 sequences, around 40% seen once. Sequencing was done on a sample of glioma tissue, nonneoplastic brain tissue, or PBMCs (not recorded which). The receptors come from a human donor with low-grade glioma or glioblastoma, undergoing nonglioma brain surgery, or in good health (not recorded which).

In this sample, this clonotype turned up many times. V usage is TRBV6-2 or TRBV6-3 and J usage is TRBJ2-7; D ambiguous. V was shortened by 7 bases and J by 2 bases, with 6 bases between the two germline ends. This CDR3 is 11 amino acids long. CDR1 MNHEY and CDR2 SVGEGT come from the germline V gene. DNA for the CDR3: TGTGCCAGCAAAGGTACCTACGAGCAGTACTTC. It encodes CASKGTYEQYF.

This clonotype was detected many times. This chain joins TRBV28 and TRBJ2-3; perhaps TRBD2 as D (6 bases). CDR3 size: 16 residues. The germline V gene encodes CDR1 MDHEN and CDR2 SYDVKM. V dropped 4 bases and J dropped 6 bases, with 20 bases sitting between them. CDR3 in amino acids: CASSSTGTAMFDTQYF. DNA for the CDR3: TGTGCCAGCAGTTCAACCGGGACTGCCATGTTTGATACGCAGTATTTT.

This clonotype is a singleton in its sample. Just one base apart from a much larger clone, this may be a read error. The rearrangement joins TRBV19 to TRBJ2-7; D ambiguous. The CDR3 is 13 residues long. The V end was cut by 2 bases, the J end by 3 bases, with 8 bases between. Germline assignment: CDR1 LNHDA and CDR2 SQIVND (reference sequence). CDR3 in DNA: TGTGCCAGTAGTATATATAGGTACTACGAGCAGTACTTC. Amino acids: CASSIYRYYEQYF.

This chain links TRBV20-1 with TRBJ2-7, with TRBD1 as a possible D gene (6 bases). The V end lost 4 bases, the J end lost 7 bases, and 17 bases lay between the germline ends. Germline lookup yields CDR1 DFQATT and CDR2 SNEGSKA (reference sequence). The CDR3 loop spans 13 amino acids. The CDR3 DNA sequence: TGCAGTGCTACCCGGGACACCCCCGGTGAGCAGTACTTC. Translated, it gives CSATRDTPGEQYF.

The sample holds many counts of this clonotype. The chain employs TRBV5-4 and TRBJ2-2; D possibly corresponds to TRBD1 (5 bases). V lost 0 bases and J lost 7, with 10 bases in between. Germline V gene data show CDR1 as SGHNT and CDR2 as YYREEE (reference sequence). The CDR3 covers 14 residues. CDR3 sequence (DNA): TGTGCCAGCAGCTTGGATTTCAGGGACGGGGAGCTGTTTTTT. It is translated as CASSLDFRDGELFF.

Many counts were recorded for this clonotype. V usage is TRBV2 and J usage is TRBJ2-1; D may be TRBD1 (6 bases). This CDR3 contains 13 residues. V lost 8 bases and J 6 bases, leaving 14 bases between the germline ends. Per germline, CDR1 SNHLY and CDR2 FYNNEI. The CDR3: CASVQGFANEQFF. CDR3 nucleotides: TGTGCCAGCGTACAGGGCTTTGCCAATGAGCAGTTCTTC.

This clonotype showed up many times. This chain uses TRBV14 with TRBJ1-1; 8 bases are a match to TRBD1. CDR1 is SGHDN, CDR2 FVKESK, per germline. The CDR3 runs 14 residues. Trimming cost V 4 bases and J 5 bases; bases outside gene matches: 6. DNA of the CDR3: TGTGCCAGCAGCCCAGGGGGCCGAGGGACTGAAGCTTTCTTT. Protein: CASSPGGRGTEAFF.

This clonotype was counted at least ten times. The rearrangement joins TRBV28 to TRBJ2-2, with D possibly being TRBD1 or TRBD2 (6 bases each). Deletions cut 7 bases from V and 4 bases from J, with 16 bases between. CDR1 and CDR2 from the germline V gene are MDHEN and SYDVKM. The CDR3 consists of 15 residues. As DNA, the CDR3 is TGTGCCAGCAACTCATTGGGGGGCGCCACCGGGGAGCTGTTTTTT. It yields the protein CASNSLGGATGELFF.

J is TRBJ2-3 and V is TRBV20-1; TRBD2 matches 9 bases. Trimming took 5 bases from V and 8 from J; bases not matched to a gene: 5. Germline lookup yields CDR1 DFQATT and CDR2 SNEGSKA (reference sequence). The CDR3 consists of 12 residues. CDR3 loop: CSAPSGAGTQYF. The CDR3 coding sequence is TGCAGTGCTCCTAGCGGGGCGGGTACGCAGTATTTT.

This chain connects TRBV7-2 to TRBJ2-7; 9 nucleotides match TRBD1. The CDR3 loop spans 13 amino acids. Trimming removed 7 bases from V and 4 bases from J; junction bases left unmatched: 5. Per the germline V gene, CDR1 is SGHTA and CDR2 is FQGNSA. The CDR3 sequence is CASTSGQGYEQYF. The CDR3 nucleotides read TGTGCCAGCACTTCGGGACAGGGATACGAGCAGTACTTC.

This clonotype has at least ten counts. This chain connects TRBV11-2 to TRBJ1-2; D is unresolved. Germline values: CDR1 SGHAT, CDR2 FQNNGV. The germline V and J ends were trimmed by 4 bases and 1 base, with 4 bases remaining between them. This CDR3 comprises 12 residues. Written as DNA, the CDR3 is TGTGCCAGCAGCTCCGTTAACTATGGCTACACCTTC. Amino acids: CASSSVNYGYTF.

This clonotype was counted many times. J is TRBJ2-7 and V is TRBV7-9; 8 bases agree with TRBD2. The germline gives CDR1 SEHNR, CDR2 FQNEAQ (reference sequence). Trimming at V came to 5 bases and at J to 3 bases, leaving 9 bases not matched to a gene. CDR3 length: 15 amino acids. The CDR3 loop reads CASSPPGTSGYEQYF. Written as DNA, the CDR3 is TGTGCCAGCAGCCCACCCGGGACTAGTGGCTACGAGCAGTACTTC.

This clonotype has ten or more counts. This chain links TRBV27 with TRBJ2-1; 8 bases agree with TRBD1. The J segment lost 4 bases and the V segment lost 6 bases, leaving 11 bases of the junction unmatched. Germline CDR1 MNHEY, CDR2 SMNVEV (reference sequence). CDR3 size: 16 residues. CDR3 DNA sequence: TGTGCCAGCAGAGACGGGCGGACAGGGTCTTACAATGAGCAGTTCTTC. The encoded protein is CASRDGRTGSYNEQFF.

In its sample, this clonotype was seen many times. The rearrangement links TRBV28 to TRBJ1-1; 8 positions match TRBD1. The CDR3 is 18 residues long. The junction had 15 bases not matched to a gene; V was cut back by 2 bases and J by 4 bases. Germline V CDR1 and CDR2: MDHEN, SYDVKM. Here the CDR3 DNA reads TGTGCCAGCAGTTTACCCCCTGATCAGACAGGGGCAGGCACTGAAGCTTTCTTT. Translated: CASSLPPDQTGAGTEAFF. The full variable domain, its missing parts supplied by reference TRBV28 and TRBJ1-1, is DVKVTQSSRYLVKRTGEKVFLECVQDMDHENMFWYRQDPGLGLRLIYFSYDVKMKEKGDIPEGYSVSREKKERFSLILESASTNQTSMYLCASSLPPDQTGAGTEAFFGQGTRLTVV.

This clonotype was found many times. The V and J genes are TRBV20-1 and TRBJ2-7, with 16 bases fitting TRBD2. The CDR3 is 16 residues long. Trimming removed 1 base from V and 4 bases from J; junction bases left unmatched: 4. Germline loops: CDR1 DFQATT, CDR2 SNEGSKA (reference sequence). CDR3 protein: CSARAPGLAGGYEQYF. The CDR3 DNA follows: TGCAGTGCTAGAGCACCGGGACTAGCGGGAGGGTACGAGCAGTACTTC.

Note on this clonotype: A much larger clone is a single base away; this may be a read error. CDR3 sequence: CSVWERDYGYTF. In DNA, the CDR3 is TGCAGCGTTTGGGAAAGGGACTATGGCTACACCTTC. The J gene is TRBJ1-2, the V gene TRBV29-1; D not resolved. The V end lost 5 bases, the J end lost 3 bases, and 10 bases lay between the germline ends. Germline lookup yields CDR1 SQVTM and CDR2 ANQGSEA. The CDR3 sequence is 12 residues long.

This clonotype was picked up many times. V usage is TRBV5-1 and J usage is TRBJ2-2; D not certain. V lost 0 bases and J lost 5, with 8 bases in between. The CDR3 spans 14 residues. The germline V gene encodes CDR1 SGHRS and CDR2 YFSETQ. The CDR3 nucleotides are TGCGCCAGCAGCTTGGACCCTTCGACCGGGGAGCTGTTTTTT. Residues: CASSLDPSTGELFF.

This sequence joins TRBV28 and TRBJ2-7, with TRBD1 matching 7 bases. CDR3 size: 15 residues. CDR1 and CDR2 (germline): MDHEN, SYDVKM. V lost 2 bases to trimming and J lost 3 bases; unmatched junction nucleotides: 7. The CDR3 here is CASSLEGAGRYEQYF. The CDR3, as DNA: TGTGCCAGCAGTTTAGAGGGGGCAGGGCGCTACGAGCAGTACTTC.

This clonotype was seen many times. CDR3: CSVGQGGKSYEQYF. CDR3 DNA sequence: TGCAGTGTCGGGCAGGGCGGGAAATCCTACGAGCAGTACTTC. V usage is TRBV20-1 and J usage is TRBJ2-7, with D possibly matching TRBD2 (6 bases). The CDR3 is 14 amino acids. CDR1 and CDR2 (germline): DFQATT, SNEGSKA (reference sequence). Between the trimmed V and J ends, which lost 7 bases and 1 base, there was a span of 17 bases.

This clonotype has a count of ten or more. The gene calls are TRBV19 and TRBJ2-7; perhaps TRBD2 as D (5 bases). Germline V gene lookup returns CDR1 LNHDA and CDR2 SQIVND (reference sequence). Trimming cost V 5 bases and J 7 bases, with 15 bases left between them. The CDR3 consists of 13 residues. CDR3 amino acids: CASSPTTSGEQYF. The DNA of the CDR3 is TGTGCCAGTAGTCCGACGACTTCGGGGGAGCAGTACTTC.

With regard to this clonotype: A much larger clonotype is one base distant, so this may be a read error. The chain carries TRBV2 and TRBJ2-7, with D perhaps matching TRBD1 or TRBD2 (5 bases each). Germline V gene lookup returns CDR1 SNHLY and CDR2 FYNNEI. The CDR3 totals 11 residues. CDR3 DNA sequence: TGTGCCAGCATACGGGGCAACGAGAAGTACTTC. Its protein product is CASIRGNEKYF.

This clonotype has a count of ten or more. The chain has TRBV3-1 and TRBJ2-5, with D perhaps matching TRBD2 (5 bases). The CDR3 runs 15 residues. With 1 base removed from V and 1 base from J, the gap between germline ends came to 10 bases. CDR1 is LGHDT and CDR2 is YNNKEL in the germline V gene (reference sequence). The CDR3 nucleotides read TGTGCCAGCAGCCAAGTTGGAGGACTCCAAGAGACCCAGTACTTC. Protein: CASSQVGGLQETQYF.